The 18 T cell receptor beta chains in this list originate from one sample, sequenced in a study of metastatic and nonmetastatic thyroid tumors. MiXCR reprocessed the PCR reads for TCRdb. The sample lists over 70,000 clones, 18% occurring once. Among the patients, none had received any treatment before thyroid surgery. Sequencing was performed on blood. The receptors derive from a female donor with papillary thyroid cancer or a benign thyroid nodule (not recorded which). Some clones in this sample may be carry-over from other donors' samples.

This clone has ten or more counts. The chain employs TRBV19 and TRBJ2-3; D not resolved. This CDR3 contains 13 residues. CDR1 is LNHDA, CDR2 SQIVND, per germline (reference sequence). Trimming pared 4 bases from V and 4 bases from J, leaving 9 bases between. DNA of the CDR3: TGTGCCAGTAGTACGGTAGCCGCAGATACGCAGTATTTT. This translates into CASSTVAADTQYF.

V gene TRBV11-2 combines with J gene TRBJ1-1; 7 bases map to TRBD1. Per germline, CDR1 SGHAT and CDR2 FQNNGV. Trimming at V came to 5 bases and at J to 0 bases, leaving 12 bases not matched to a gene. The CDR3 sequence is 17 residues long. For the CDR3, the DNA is TGTGCCAGCAGCCCACTAATGGACAGGCCCATGAACACTGAAGCTTTCTTT. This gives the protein CASSPLMDRPMNTEAFF.

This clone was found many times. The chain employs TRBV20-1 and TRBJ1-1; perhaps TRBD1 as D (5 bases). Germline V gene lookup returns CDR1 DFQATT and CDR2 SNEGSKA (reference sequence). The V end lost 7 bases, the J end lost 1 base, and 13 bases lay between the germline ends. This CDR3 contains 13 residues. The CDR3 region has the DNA TGCAGTGTACAAGGGGCTCAGAACACTGAAGCTTTCTTT. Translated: CSVQGAQNTEAFF.

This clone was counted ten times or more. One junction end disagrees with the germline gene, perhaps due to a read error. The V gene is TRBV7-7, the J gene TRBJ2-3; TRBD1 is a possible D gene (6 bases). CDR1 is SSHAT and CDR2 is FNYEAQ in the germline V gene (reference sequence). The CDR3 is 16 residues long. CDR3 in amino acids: CASSLALGASTDTQYF. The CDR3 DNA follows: TGTGCTAGCAGCTTAGCGCTGGGGGCTAGTACAGATACGCAGTATTTT.

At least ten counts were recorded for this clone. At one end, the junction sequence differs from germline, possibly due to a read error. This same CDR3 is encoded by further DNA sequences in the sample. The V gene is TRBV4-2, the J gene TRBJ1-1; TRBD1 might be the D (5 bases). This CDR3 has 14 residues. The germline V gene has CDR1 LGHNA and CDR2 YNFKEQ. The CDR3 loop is CASSQGGGNTEAFF. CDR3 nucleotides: TGTGCCAGCAGCCAAGGGGGGGGGAACACTGAAGCCTTCTTT.

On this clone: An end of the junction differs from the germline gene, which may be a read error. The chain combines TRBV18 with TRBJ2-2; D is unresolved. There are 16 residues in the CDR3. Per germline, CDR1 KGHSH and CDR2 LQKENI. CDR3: CVSSRTGQSNTGELFF. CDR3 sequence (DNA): TGTGTCAGCTCCAGGACCGGGCAGAGCAACACCGGGGAGCTGTTTTTT.

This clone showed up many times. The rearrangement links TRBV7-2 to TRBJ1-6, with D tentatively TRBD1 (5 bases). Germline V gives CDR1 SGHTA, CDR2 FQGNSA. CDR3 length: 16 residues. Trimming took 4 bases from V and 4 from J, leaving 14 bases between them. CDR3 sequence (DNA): TGTGCCAGCAGCTCCTCGCAGCGGGGGTATAATTCACCCCTCCACTTT. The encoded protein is CASSSSQRGYNSPLHF. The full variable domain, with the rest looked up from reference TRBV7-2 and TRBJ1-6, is GAGVSQSPSNKVTEKGKDVELRCDPISGHTALYWYRQSLGQGLEFLIYFQGNSAPDKSGLPSDRFSAERTGGSVSTLTIQRTQQEDSAVYLCASSSSQRGYNSPLHFGNGTRLTVT.

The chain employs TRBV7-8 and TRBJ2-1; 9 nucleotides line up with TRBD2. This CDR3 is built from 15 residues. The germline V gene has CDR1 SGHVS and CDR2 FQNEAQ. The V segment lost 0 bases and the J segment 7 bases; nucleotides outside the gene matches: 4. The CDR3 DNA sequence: TGTGCCAGCAGCTTAGCCTGGCGGGAGGGGAATGAGCAGTTCTTC. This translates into CASSLAWREGNEQFF.

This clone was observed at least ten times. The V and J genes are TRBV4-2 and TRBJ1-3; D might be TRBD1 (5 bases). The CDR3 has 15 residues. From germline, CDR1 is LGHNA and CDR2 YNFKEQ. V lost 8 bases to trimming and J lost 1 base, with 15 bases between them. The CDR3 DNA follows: TGTGCCAGCGGAGGCAGGGCCACTTCTGGAAACACCATATATTTT. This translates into CASGGRATSGNTIYF.

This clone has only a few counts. The CDR3 DNA reads as TGTGCCAGCAGCCCCGGGACCAACTCCTACGAGCAGTACTTC. Translating it yields CASSPGTNSYEQYF. The rearrangement uses TRBV11-2 and TRBJ2-7; D may correspond to TRBD1 or TRBD2 (5 bases each). The CDR3 runs 14 residues. Germline CDR1 is SGHAT and CDR2 is FQNNGV. V was clipped by 5 bases and J by 0 bases, with 11 bases between them.

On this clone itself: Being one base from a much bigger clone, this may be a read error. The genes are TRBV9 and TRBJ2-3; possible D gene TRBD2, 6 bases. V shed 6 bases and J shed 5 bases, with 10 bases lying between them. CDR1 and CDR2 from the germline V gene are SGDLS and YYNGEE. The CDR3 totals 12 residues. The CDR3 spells CASIGSLDTQYF. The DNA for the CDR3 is TGTGCCAGCATCGGGAGCTTAGATACGCAGTATTTT.

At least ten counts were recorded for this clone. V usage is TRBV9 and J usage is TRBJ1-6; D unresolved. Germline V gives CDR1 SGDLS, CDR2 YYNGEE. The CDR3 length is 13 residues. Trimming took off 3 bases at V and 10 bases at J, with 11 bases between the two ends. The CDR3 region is CASSETGSSPLHF. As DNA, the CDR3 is TGTGCCAGCAGCGAAACGGGAAGCTCACCCCTCCACTTT.

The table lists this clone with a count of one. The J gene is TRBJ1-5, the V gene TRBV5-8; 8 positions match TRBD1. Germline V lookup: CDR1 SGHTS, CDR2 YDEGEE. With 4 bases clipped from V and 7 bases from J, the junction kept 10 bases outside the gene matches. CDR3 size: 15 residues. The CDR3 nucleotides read TGTGCCAGCAGCCCTGTACAGGGGGTCGGACAGCCCCAGCATTTT. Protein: CASSPVQGVGQPQHF. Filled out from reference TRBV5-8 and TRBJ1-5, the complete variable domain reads EAGVTQSPTHLIKTRGQQATLRCSPISGHTSVYWYQQALGLGLQFLLWYDEGEERNRGNFPPRFSGRQFPNYSSELNVNALELEDSALYLCASSPVQGVGQPQHFGDGTRLSIL.

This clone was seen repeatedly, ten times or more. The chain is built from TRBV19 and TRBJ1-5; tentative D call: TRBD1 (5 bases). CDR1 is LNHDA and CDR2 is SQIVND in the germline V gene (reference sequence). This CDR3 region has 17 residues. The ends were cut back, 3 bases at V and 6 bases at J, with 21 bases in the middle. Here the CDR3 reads CASSINWGGGGRQPQHF. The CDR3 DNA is TGTGCCAGTAGTATCAACTGGGGCGGGGGAGGTCGTCAGCCCCAGCATTTT.

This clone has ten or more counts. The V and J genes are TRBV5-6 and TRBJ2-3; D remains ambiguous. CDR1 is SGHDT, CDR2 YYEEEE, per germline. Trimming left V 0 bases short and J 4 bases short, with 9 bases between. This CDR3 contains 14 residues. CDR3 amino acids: CASSLGQLADTQYF. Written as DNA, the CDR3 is TGTGCCAGCAGCTTGGGGCAGTTGGCAGATACGCAGTATTTT. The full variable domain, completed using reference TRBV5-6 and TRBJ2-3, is DAGVTQSPTHLIKTRGQQVTLRCSPKSGHDTVSWYQQALGQGPQFIFQYYEEEERQRGNFPDRFSGHQFPNYSSELNVNALLLGDSALYLCASSLGQLADTQYFGPGTRLTVL.

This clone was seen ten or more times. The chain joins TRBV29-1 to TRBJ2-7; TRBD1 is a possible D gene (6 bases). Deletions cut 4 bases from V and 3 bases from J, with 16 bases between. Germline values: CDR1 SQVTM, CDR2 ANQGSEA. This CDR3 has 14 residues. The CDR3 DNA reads TGCAGCGTTGGGCTACAGGGCCAGGGCTACGAGCAGTACTTC. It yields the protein CSVGLQGQGYEQYF.

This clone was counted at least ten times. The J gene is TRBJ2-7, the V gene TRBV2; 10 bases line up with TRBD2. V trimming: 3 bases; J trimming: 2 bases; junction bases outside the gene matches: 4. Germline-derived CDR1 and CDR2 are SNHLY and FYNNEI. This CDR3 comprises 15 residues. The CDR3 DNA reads TGTGCCAGCAGTGAGTCGCTAGCGGGGGCCTACGAGCAGTACTTC. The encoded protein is CASSESLAGAYEQYF.

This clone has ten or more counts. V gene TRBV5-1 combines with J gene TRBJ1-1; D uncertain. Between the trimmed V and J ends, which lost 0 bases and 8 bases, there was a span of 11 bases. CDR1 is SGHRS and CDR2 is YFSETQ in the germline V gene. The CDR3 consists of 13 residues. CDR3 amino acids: CASSLGADTEAFF. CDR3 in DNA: TGCGCCAGCAGCTTGGGTGCCGATACCGAAGCTTTCTTT. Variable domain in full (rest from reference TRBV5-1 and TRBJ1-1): KAGVTQTPRYLIKTRGQQVTLSCSPISGHRSVSWYQQTPGQGLQFLFEYFSETQRNKGNFPGRFSGRQFSNSRSEMNVSTLELGDSALYLCASSLGADTEAFFGQGTRLTVV.